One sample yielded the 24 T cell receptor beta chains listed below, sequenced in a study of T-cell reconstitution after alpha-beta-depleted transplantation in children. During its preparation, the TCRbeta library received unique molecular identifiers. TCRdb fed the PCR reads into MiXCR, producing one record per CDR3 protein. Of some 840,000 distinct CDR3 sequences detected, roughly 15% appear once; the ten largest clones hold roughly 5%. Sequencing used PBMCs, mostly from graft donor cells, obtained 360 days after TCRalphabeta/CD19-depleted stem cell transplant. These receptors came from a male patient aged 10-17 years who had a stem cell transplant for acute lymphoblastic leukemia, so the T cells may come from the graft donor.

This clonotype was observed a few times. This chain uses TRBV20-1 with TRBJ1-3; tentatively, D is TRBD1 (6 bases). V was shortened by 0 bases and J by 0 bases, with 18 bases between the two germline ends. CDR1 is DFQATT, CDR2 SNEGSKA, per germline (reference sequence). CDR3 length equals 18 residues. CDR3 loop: CSARDIRGQVFSGNTIYF. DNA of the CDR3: TGCAGTGCTAGAGATATACGGGGGCAGGTATTCTCTGGAAACACCATATATTTT.

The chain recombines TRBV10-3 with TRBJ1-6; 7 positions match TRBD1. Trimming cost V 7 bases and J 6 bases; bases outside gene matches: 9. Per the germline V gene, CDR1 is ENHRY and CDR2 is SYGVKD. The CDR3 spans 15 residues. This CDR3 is CAINSDRALNSPLHF. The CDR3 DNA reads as TGTGCCATCAACAGCGACAGGGCTCTTAATTCACCCCTCCACTTT.

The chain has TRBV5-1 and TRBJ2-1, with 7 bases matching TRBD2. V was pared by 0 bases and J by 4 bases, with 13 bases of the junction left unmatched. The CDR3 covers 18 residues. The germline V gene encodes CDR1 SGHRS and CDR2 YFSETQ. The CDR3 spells CASSLDTHGRPGYNEQFF. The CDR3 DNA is TGCGCCAGCAGCTTGGATACACACGGGAGGCCAGGGTACAATGAGCAGTTCTTC. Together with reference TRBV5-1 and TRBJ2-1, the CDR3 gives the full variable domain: KAGVTQTPRYLIKTRGQQVTLSCSPISGHRSVSWYQQTPGQGLQFLFEYFSETQRNKGNFPGRFSGRQFSNSRSEMNVSTLELGDSALYLCASSLDTHGRPGYNEQFFGPGTRLTVL.

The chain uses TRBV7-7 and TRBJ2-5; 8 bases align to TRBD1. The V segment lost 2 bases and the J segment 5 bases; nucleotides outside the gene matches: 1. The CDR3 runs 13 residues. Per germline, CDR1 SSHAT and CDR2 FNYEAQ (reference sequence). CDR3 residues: CASSLNRGETQYF. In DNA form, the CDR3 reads TGTGCCAGCAGCTTAAACAGGGGGGAGACCCAGTACTTC.

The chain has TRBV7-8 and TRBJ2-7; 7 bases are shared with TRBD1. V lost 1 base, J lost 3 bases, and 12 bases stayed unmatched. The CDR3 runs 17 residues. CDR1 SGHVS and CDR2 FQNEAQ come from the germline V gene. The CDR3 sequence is CASSLGGEGAALYEQYF. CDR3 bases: TGTGCCAGCAGCTTAGGGGGAGAGGGGGCGGCCCTCTACGAGCAGTACTTC.

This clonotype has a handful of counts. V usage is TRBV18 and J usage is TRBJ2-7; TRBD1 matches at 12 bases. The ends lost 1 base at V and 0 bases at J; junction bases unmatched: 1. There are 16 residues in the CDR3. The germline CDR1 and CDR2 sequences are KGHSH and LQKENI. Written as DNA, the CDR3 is TGTGCCAGCTCACCACTGGGACAGGGGGCCTCCTACGAGCAGTACTTC. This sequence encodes CASSPLGQGASYEQYF. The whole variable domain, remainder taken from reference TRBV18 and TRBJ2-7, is NAGVMQNPRHLVRRRGQEARLRCSPMKGHSHVYWYRQLPEEGLKFMVYLQKENIIDESGMPKERFSAEFPKEGPSILRIQQVVRGDSAAYFCASSPLGQGASYEQYFGPGTRLTVT.

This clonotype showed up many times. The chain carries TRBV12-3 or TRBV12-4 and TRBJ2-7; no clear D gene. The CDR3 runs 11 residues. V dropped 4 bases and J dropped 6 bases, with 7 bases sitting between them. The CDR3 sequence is CASSSRREQYF. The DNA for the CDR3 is TGTGCCAGCAGTTCGAGGCGCGAGCAGTACTTC.

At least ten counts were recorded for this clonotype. The CDR3 here is CSAPTRNTGELFF. The DNA of the CDR3 is TGCAGTGCTCCGACCCGGAACACCGGGGAGCTGTTTTTT. The chain couples TRBV20-1 to TRBJ2-2; D is uncertain. In germline, CDR1 is DFQATT, CDR2 SNEGSKA (reference sequence). The CDR3 covers 13 residues. The V gene lost 5 bases and the J gene lost 1 base, with 8 bases spanning the gap.

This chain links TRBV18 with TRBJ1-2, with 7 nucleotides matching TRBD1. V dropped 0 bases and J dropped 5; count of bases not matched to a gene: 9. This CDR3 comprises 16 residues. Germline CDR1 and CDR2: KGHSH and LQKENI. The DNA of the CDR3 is TGTGCCAGCTCACCACCGGTCGACCACAGGGGATATGGCTACACCTTC. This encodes CASSPPVDHRGYGYTF.

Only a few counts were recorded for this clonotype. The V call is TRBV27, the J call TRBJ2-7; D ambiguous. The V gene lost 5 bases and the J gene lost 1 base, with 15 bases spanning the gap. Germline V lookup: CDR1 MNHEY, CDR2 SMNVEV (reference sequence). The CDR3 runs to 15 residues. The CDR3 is CASSPQASRSYEQYF. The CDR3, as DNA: TGTGCCAGCAGTCCTCAGGCCTCAAGGTCCTACGAGCAGTACTTC.

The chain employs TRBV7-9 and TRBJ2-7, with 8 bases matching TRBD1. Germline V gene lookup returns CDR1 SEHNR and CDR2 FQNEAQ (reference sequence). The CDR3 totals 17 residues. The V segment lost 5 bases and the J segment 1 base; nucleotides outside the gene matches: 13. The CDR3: CASSRERQGPMSYEQYF. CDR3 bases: TGTGCCAGCAGCCGTGAAAGACAGGGGCCGATGTCCTACGAGCAGTACTTC.

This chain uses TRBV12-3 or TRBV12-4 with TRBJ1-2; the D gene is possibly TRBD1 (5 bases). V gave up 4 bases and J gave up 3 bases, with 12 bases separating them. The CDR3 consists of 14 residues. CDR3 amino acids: CASSSTTDYYGYTF. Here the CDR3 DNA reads TGTGCCAGCAGTTCCACGACAGATTACTATGGCTACACCTTC.

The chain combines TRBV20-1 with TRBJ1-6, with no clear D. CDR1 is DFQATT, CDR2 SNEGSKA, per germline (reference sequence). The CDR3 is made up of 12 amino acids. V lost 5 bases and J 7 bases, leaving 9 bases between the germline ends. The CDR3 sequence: CSARAPNSPLHF. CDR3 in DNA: TGCAGTGCTCGGGCCCCAAATTCACCCCTCCACTTT.

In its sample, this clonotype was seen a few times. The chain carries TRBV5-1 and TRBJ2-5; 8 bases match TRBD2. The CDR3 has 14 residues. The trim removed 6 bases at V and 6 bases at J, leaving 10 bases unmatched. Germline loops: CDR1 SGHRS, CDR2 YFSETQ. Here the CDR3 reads CASTPGGAQKTQYF. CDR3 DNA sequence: TGCGCCAGCACCCCGGGGGGGGCTCAAAAGACCCAGTACTTC.

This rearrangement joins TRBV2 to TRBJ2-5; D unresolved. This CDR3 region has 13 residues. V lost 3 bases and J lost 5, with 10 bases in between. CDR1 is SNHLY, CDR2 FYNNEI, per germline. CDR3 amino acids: CASSDPAEETQYF. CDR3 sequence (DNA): TGTGCCAGCAGTGATCCCGCTGAGGAGACCCAGTACTTC.

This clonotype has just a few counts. As DNA, the CDR3 is TGTGCCAGCTCACCGTTCCGTGACAGGGGGAGCGAAAAACTGTTTTTT. Translating it yields CASSPFRDRGSEKLFF. The V and J genes are TRBV18 and TRBJ1-4; 9 nucleotides line up with TRBD1. The germline gives CDR1 KGHSH, CDR2 LQKENI. There are 16 residues in the CDR3. Losses at the gene ends were 3 bases for V and 8 bases for J; bases not matched to a gene: 10. The entire variable domain, with the rest obtained from reference TRBV18 and TRBJ1-4, is as follows: NAGVMQNPRHLVRRRGQEARLRCSPMKGHSHVYWYRQLPEEGLKFMVYLQKENIIDESGMPKERFSAEFPKEGPSILRIQQVVRGDSAAYFCASSPFRDRGSEKLFFGSGTQLSVL.

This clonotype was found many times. The CDR3 protein is CASSQENTADTQYF. CDR3 bases: TGCGCCAGCAGCCAAGAAAATACGGCAGATACGCAGTATTTT. The chain is built from TRBV4-1 and TRBJ2-3; D is unresolved. The V gene lost 0 bases and the J gene lost 4 bases, with 8 bases spanning the gap. The CDR3 consists of 14 residues. Per the germline V gene, CDR1 is MGHRA and CDR2 is YSYEKL.

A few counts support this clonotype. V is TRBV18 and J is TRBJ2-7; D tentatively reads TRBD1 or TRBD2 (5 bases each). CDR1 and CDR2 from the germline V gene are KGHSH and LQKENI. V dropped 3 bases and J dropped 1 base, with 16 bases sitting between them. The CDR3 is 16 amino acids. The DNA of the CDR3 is TGTGCCAGCTCACCCGGCTGGGGGAGTCGGTCCTACGAGCAGTACTTC. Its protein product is CASSPGWGSRSYEQYF.

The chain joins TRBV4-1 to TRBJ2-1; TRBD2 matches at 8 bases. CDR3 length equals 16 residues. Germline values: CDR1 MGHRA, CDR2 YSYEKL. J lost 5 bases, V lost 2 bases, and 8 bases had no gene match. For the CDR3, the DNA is TGCGCCAGCAGCCAAACTGGACTAGCTCCGAACAATGAGCAGTTCTTC. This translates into CASSQTGLAPNNEQFF.

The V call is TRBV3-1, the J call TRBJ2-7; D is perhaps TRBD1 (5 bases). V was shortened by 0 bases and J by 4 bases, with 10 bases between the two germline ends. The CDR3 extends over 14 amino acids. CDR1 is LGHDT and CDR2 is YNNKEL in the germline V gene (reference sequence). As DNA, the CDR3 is TGTGCCAGCAGCCAAGAAGTCAGGGTGTACGAGCAGTACTTC. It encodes CASSQEVRVYEQYF.

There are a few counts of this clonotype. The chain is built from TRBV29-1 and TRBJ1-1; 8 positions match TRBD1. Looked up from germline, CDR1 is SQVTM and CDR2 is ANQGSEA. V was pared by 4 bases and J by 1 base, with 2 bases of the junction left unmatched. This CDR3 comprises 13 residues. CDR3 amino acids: CSVVTGANTEAFF. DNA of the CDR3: TGCAGCGTTGTGACAGGGGCGAACACTGAAGCTTTCTTT.

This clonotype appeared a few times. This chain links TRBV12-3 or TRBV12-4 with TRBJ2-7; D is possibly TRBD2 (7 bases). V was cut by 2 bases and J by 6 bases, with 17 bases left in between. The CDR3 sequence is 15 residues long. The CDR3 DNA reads TGTGCCAGCAGTTTAACAGGGCTCTGGGGGGGCGAGCAGTACTTC. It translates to CASSLTGLWGGEQYF.

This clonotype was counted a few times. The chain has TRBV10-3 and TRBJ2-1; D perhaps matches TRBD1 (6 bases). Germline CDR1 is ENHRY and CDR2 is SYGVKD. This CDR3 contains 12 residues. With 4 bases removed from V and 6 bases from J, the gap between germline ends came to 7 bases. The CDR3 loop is CAISGTVNEQFF. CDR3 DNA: TGTGCCATCAGTGGGACAGTCAATGAGCAGTTCTTC.

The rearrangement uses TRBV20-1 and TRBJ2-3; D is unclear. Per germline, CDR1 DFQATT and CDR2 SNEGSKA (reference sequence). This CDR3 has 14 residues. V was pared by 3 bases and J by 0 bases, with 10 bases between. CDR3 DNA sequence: TGCAGTGCTAGTATAAGGGTTAGCACAGATACGCAGTATTTT. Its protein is CSASIRVSTDTQYF.